This TCR beta chain was found in a study of type 1 regulatory T cells. About the research overall: An in vitro protocol generated T-allo10, a Tr1-enriched, alloantigen-specific CD4 T cell product.

On this clonotype: Antigen: not known.

TCRdb called the reads again in MiXCR, with one record for every CDR3 protein. The repertoire has about 62,000 distinct CDR3 sequences, roughly 60% of them found once; the top ten carry less than 2%. The germline V gene has CDR1 MNHEY and CDR2 SMNVEV (reference sequence). The V and J ends lost 3 bases and 0 bases respectively, with 13 bases between them. This CDR3 spans 16 amino acids. What was sequenced was cultured non-Tr1 T cells, either the whole culture or a sorted T cell fraction (not recorded which). The gene calls are TRBV27 and TRBJ2-3; TRBD2 is a possible D gene (7 bases). This TCR derives from a human donor in good health. This chain's CDR3 is CASSLRAGASTDTQYF. The CDR3 DNA sequence: TGTGCCAGCAGTTTGAGGGCGGGGGCTAGCACAGATACGCAGTATTTT.